A single T cell receptor beta chain is shown here with its context. The sample belongs to a study of blood T cell repertoires in COVID-19. Whole-study context: The samples span acute and convalescent COVID-19 from the United States, Italy and Spain. Sample material is recorded as cDNA or gDNA derived from T cells, B-cell-depleted T cells, or PBMCs.

With 5 bases removed from V and 6 bases from J, the gap between germline ends came to 8 bases. The CDR3 runs to 11 residues. The germline gives CDR1 SGHTA, CDR2 FQGTGA. In the original processing: Amplified reference gene primers provided the basis for estimating nucleated cell counts. TCRdb's table, derived via immunoSEQ multiplex PCR, lists solely in-frame clones and lacks some. The V and J calls and clone size are taken from that table; D and trimming were inferred from the DNA. The table has about 70,000 clones, 86% seen once. This sequence was found in a man between 65 and 80 years old with active COVID-19. This chain joins TRBV7-3 and TRBJ2-7; D not resolved. The sequenced material came from peripheral blood. The CDR3 loop reads CASSPPGEQYF. In DNA form, the CDR3 reads TGTGCCAGCAGCCCACCGGGCGAGCAGTACTTC.